The 30 T cell receptor beta chains below come from one sample, sequenced in a study of monozygotic twins with inflammatory bowel disease. TCRdb derives one entry per CDR3 protein from the 5' RACE reads, leaving out DNA. The sample's table shows roughly 120,000 distinct CDR3 sequences. The specimen was blood. Receptor source: a human donor with ulcerative colitis or Crohn's disease, or a healthy co-twin of an affected twin (not recorded which).

J is TRBJ2-1 and V is TRBV6-2 or TRBV6-3; TCRdb calls TRBD2, which cannot be checked without DNA. Germline loops: CDR1 MNHEY, CDR2 SVGEGT. This CDR3 spans 17 amino acids. Here the CDR3 reads CASSPLPASPEYNEQFF.

V and J are TRBV18 and TRBJ2-5; TCRdb gives TRBD2 as the D gene, but with no DNA this cannot be confirmed. The germline gives CDR1 KGHSH, CDR2 LQKENI. The CDR3 consists of 15 residues. CDR3 amino acids: CASSPVASEQETQYF.

The genes are TRBV9 and TRBJ2-1; TCRdb returns TRBD2, unconfirmable since there is no DNA. The germline V gene encodes CDR1 SGDLS and CDR2 YYNGEE. The CDR3 contains 15 residues. The CDR3 loop is CASSIVGLAHNEQFF.

The chain joins TRBV7-9 to TRBJ2-7; TCRdb lists TRBD1, though no DNA is available to test this call. The CDR3 spans 12 residues. The germline V gene has CDR1 SEHNR and CDR2 FQNEAQ (reference sequence). The chain's CDR3 is CASSPLPGEQYF.

This chain links TRBV7-8 with TRBJ2-2; TCRdb outputs TRBD1, but without DNA this stays unchecked. From germline, CDR1 is SGHVS and CDR2 FQNEAQ. This CDR3 is built from 15 residues. The CDR3 reads CASSWGAVGTGELFF.

The rearrangement uses TRBV15 and TRBJ2-1; TCRdb's assignment of TRBD1 cannot be checked, as there is no DNA. Germline loops: CDR1 LNHNV, CDR2 YYDKDF (reference sequence). This CDR3 region has 15 residues. CDR3 residues: CATSRDRGTYNEQFF.

This chain uses TRBV9 with TRBJ1-2. Per the germline V gene, CDR1 is SGDLS and CDR2 is YYNGEE. CDR3 length: 12 residues. The chain's CDR3 is CASSIGRHDYTF.

The V and J genes are TRBV7-9 and TRBJ1-4; absent DNA, TCRdb's TRBD1 call cannot be checked. The CDR3 spans 13 residues. Per germline, CDR1 SEHNR and CDR2 FQNEAQ (reference sequence). CDR3 protein: CASSPPPNEKLFF.

The chain is built from TRBV5-1 and TRBJ2-3; TCRdb's D call, TRBD2, is unchecked because there is no DNA. The CDR3 extends over 15 amino acids. The germline V gene has CDR1 SGHRS and CDR2 YFSETQ. CDR3 in amino acids: CASRGSAELTDTQYF. Filled out from reference TRBV5-1 and TRBJ2-3, the complete variable domain reads KAGVTQTPRYLIKTRGQQVTLSCSPISGHRSVSWYQQTPGQGLQFLFEYFSETQRNKGNFPGRFSGRQFSNSRSEMNVSTLELGDSALYLCASRGSAELTDTQYFGPGTRLTVL.

The rearrangement links TRBV12-3 or TRBV12-4 to TRBJ2-1; TCRdb designates TRBD2, a call that cannot be tested without DNA. The CDR3 loop spans 16 amino acids. The chain's CDR3 is CASSLIAGGPLNEQFF.

CDR3 residues: CASSLNAGQNTEAFF. The rearrangement uses TRBV7-3 and TRBJ1-1; as DNA is missing, the TRBD1 call by TCRdb cannot be tested. The CDR3 length is 15 residues. The germline V gene encodes CDR1 SGHTA and CDR2 FQGTGA.

The V call is TRBV10-3, the J call TRBJ2-4. CDR3 length: 17 amino acids. In germline, CDR1 is ENHRY, CDR2 SYGVKD. This CDR3 is CAISAQSSTLAKNIQYF.

The CDR3 loop reads CASSLLRNTIYF. V usage is TRBV11-2 and J usage is TRBJ1-3. CDR1 is SGHAT and CDR2 is FQNNGV in the germline V gene. This CDR3 spans 12 amino acids.

The chain couples TRBV7-2 to TRBJ2-3. This CDR3 spans 13 amino acids. Germline CDR1 and CDR2: SGHTA and FQGNSA. CDR3 protein: CASSLALGDTQYF.

The rearrangement uses TRBV20-1 and TRBJ2-7. The CDR3 runs to 12 residues. Germline V CDR1 and CDR2: DFQATT, SNEGSKA (reference sequence). CDR3: CSARAGRSEQYF.

V usage is TRBV29-1 and J usage is TRBJ2-1. From germline, CDR1 is SQVTM and CDR2 ANQGSEA. The CDR3 runs to 14 residues. The CDR3 region is CSVDQTGLPNEQFF.

The V gene is TRBV19, the J gene TRBJ2-1; the TCRdb D gene call, TRBD1, has no DNA to confirm it. There are 14 residues in the CDR3. The germline V gene has CDR1 LNHDA and CDR2 SQIVND (reference sequence). CDR3: CASKNRVSYNEQFF.

The J gene is TRBJ2-1, the V gene TRBV24-1; TCRdb's D gene call, TRBD2, goes unchecked for lack of DNA. The CDR3 sequence is 14 residues long. Germline-derived CDR1 and CDR2 are KGHDR and SFDVKD. CDR3 in amino acids: CATASGFIYNEQFF.

This chain joins TRBV19 and TRBJ1-1; TCRdb's D call, TRBD1, is unchecked because there is no DNA. This CDR3 has 13 residues. Looked up from germline, CDR1 is LNHDA and CDR2 is SQIVND (reference sequence). The CDR3 sequence is CASSIDRDTEAFF.

The genes are TRBV7-2 and TRBJ2-5. The CDR3 has 14 amino acids. The germline V gene encodes CDR1 SGHTA and CDR2 FQGNSA. The CDR3 loop is CASSFQAAEETQYF.

The J gene is TRBJ2-1, the V gene TRBV29-1. This CDR3 is 13 amino acids long. CDR1 and CDR2 from the germline V gene are SQVTM and ANQGSEA. Here the CDR3 reads CSVDTLLSNEQFF.

The chain couples TRBV5-1 to TRBJ2-1; checking the TCRdb D call of TRBD1 is not possible without DNA. The CDR3 runs to 14 residues. Looked up from germline, CDR1 is SGHRS and CDR2 is YFSETQ. The CDR3 spells CASSSAGAYNEQFF.

The chain carries TRBV11-2 and TRBJ2-7; as DNA is missing, the TRBD1 call by TCRdb cannot be tested. CDR1 and CDR2 (germline): SGHAT, FQNNGV. CDR3 length: 15 residues. CDR3 sequence reads: CASRRPGQGSYEQYF.

This sequence joins TRBV11-2 and TRBJ2-3. Germline values: CDR1 SGHAT, CDR2 FQNNGV. The CDR3 length is 12 residues. The CDR3 spells CASRAMADTQYF.

The chain carries TRBV6-5 and TRBJ2-1. CDR3 length equals 14 residues. Germline V lookup: CDR1 MNHEY, CDR2 SVGAGI. The CDR3 protein is CASSYSDSYNEQFF.

The V call is TRBV7-2, the J call TRBJ2-5; the TCRdb call, TRBD2, lacks DNA for checking. The CDR3 spans 16 residues. The V gene's germline CDR1 is SGHTA and CDR2 FQGNSA. The CDR3 reads CASSLVLAGVRETQYF.

This chain joins TRBV29-1 and TRBJ2-5; absent DNA, TCRdb's TRBD1 call cannot be checked. The CDR3 covers 14 residues. Germline V gene lookup returns CDR1 SQVTM and CDR2 ANQGSEA. The CDR3 is CSVTGRSFQETQYF.

V is TRBV12-3 or TRBV12-4 and J is TRBJ2-5; TCRdb names TRBD1, which stays unverified in the absence of DNA. The CDR3 totals 13 residues. The CDR3 loop is CASSLLGGEAQYF.

The chain links TRBV28 to TRBJ2-1. This CDR3 region has 13 residues. Germline V lookup: CDR1 MDHEN, CDR2 SYDVKM. The CDR3 reads CASSLWLDWGQFF. Combining the CDR3 with reference TRBV28 and TRBJ2-1 gives the whole variable domain DVKVTQSSRYLVKRTGEKVFLECVQDMDHENMFWYRQDPGLGLRLIYFSYDVKMKEKGDIPEGYSVSREKKERFSLILESASTNQTSMYLCASSLWLDWGQFFGPGTRLTVL.

The chain employs TRBV7-9 and TRBJ2-7. Germline values: CDR1 SEHNR, CDR2 FQNEAQ (reference sequence). The CDR3 runs to 13 residues. The chain's CDR3 is CASSFGVSYEQYF.